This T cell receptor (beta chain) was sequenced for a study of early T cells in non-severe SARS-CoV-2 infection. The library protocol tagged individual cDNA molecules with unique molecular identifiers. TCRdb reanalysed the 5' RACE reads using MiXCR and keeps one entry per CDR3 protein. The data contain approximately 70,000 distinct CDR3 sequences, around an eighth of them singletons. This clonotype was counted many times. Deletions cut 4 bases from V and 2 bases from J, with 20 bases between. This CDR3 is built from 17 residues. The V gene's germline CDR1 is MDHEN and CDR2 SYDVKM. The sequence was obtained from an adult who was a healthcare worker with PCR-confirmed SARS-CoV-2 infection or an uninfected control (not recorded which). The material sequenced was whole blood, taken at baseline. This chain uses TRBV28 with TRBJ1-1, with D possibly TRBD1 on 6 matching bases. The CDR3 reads CASSSPIGGQSNTEAFF. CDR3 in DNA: TGTGCCAGCAGTTCCCCCATTGGGGGACAATCTAACACTGAAGCTTTCTTT.